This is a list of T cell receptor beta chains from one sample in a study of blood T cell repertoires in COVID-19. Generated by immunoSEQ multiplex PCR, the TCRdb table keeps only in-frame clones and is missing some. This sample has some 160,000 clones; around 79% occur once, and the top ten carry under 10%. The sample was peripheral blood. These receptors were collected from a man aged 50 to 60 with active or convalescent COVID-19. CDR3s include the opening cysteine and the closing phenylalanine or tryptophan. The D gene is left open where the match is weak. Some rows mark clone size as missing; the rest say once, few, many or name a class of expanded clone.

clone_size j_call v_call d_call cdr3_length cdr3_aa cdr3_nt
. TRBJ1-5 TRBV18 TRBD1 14 CASSEGQGGQPQHF TGTGCCAGCTCGGAGGGACAGGGTGGGCAGCCCCAGCATTTT
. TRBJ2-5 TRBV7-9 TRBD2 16 CASSPRTSRTQETQYF TGTGCCAGCAGCCCTCGGACTAGCCGAACCCAAGAGACCCAGTACTTC
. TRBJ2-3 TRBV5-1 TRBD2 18 CASSLATSGRGITDTQYF TGCGCCAGCAGCTTGGCGACTAGCGGGAGGGGTATCACAGATACGCAGTATTTT
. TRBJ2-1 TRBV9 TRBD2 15 CASSVEASGSREQFF TGTGCCAGCAGCGTAGAGGCTAGCGGGAGCCGTGAGCAGTTCTTC
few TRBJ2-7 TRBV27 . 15 CASKIVGLALGEQYF TGTGCCAGCAAAATAGTCGGGCTAGCTCTGGGCGAGCAGTACTTC
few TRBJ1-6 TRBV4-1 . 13 CASSQPVRSPLHF TGCGCCAGCAGCCAACCCGTCAGGTCACCCCTCCACTTT
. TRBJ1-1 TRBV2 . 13 CASREPMNTEAFF TGTGCCAGCAGGGAACCCATGAACACTGAAGCTTTCTTT
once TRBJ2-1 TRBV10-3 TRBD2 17 CAISESWLAGGPNEQFF TGTGCCATCAGTGAGTCGTGGCTAGCGGGAGGACCGAATGAGCAGTTCTTC
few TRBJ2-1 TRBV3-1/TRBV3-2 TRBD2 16 CASSQVSAGGYNEQFF TGTGCCAGCAGCCAAGTCAGCGCGGGAGGATACAATGAGCAGTTCTTC
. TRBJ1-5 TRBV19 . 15 CASSTGHGGNQPQHF TGTGCCAGTAGTACAGGACACGGGGGGAATCAGCCCCAGCATTTT
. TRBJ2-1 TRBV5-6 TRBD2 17 CASRGMVGLAGVGEQFF TGTGCCAGCAGGGGTATGGTGGGACTAGCGGGAGTAGGTGAGCAGTTCTTC
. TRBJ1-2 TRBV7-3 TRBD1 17 CASSFGTASSTNYGYTF TGTGCCAGCAGCTTCGGGACAGCTAGCTCCACTAACTATGGCTACACCTTC
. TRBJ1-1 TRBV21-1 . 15 CASSSQDRLNTEAFF TGTGCCAGCAGCTCCCAGGACAGGTTGAACACTGAAGCTTTCTTT
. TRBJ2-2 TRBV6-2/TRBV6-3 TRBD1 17 CASSPMGTGSNTGELFF TGTGCCAGCAGCCCTATGGGGACAGGGTCAAACACCGGGGAGCTGTTTTTT
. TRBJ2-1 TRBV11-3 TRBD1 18 CASSHSPPWDRVENEQFF TGTGCCAGCAGCCATTCCCCGCCGTGGGACAGGGTGGAGAATGAGCAGTTCTTC
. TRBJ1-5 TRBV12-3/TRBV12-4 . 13 CASEGGGGQPQHF TGTGCCAGCGAGGGGGGGGGAGGCCAGCCCCAGCATTTT
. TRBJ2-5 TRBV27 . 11 CATSRGETQYF TGTGCCACCTCTCGGGGAGAGACCCAGTACTTC
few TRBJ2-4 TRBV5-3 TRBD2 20 CARSPPEASGTSGGKNIQYF TGTGCCAGAAGCCCCCCCGAGGCTAGCGGGACCTCCGGTGGCAAAAACATTCAGTACTTC
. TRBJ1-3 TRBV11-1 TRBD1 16 CASSFTGGPSGNTIYF TGTGCCAGCAGCTTTACAGGGGGCCCATCCGGAAACACCATATATTTT
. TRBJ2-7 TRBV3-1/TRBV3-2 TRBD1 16 CASTPPRQGKICEQYF TGTGCCAGCACCCCGCCCCGACAGGGAAAGATTTGCGAGCAGTACTTC
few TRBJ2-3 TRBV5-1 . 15 CASSRAANRADTQYF TGCGCCAGCAGCAGAGCGGCCAACCGGGCAGATACGCAGTATTTT
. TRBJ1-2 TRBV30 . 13 CAWSLGHHYGYTF TGTGCCTGGAGTTTGGGACATCACTATGGCTACACCTTC
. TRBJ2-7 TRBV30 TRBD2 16 CAWTRSGTSGSYEQYF TGTGCCTGGACGAGAAGTGGGACTAGCGGCTCCTACGAGCAGTACTTC
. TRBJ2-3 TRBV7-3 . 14 CASSSLGTTDTQYF TGTGCCAGCAGCTCACTAGGAACCACAGATACGCAGTATTTT
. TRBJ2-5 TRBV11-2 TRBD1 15 CASSQRTGGQETQYF TGTGCCAGCAGCCAACGGACAGGGGGACAAGAGACCCAGTACTTC
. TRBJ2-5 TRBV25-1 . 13 CASSFTPLETQYF TGTGCCAGCAGTTTTACACCCTTAGAGACCCAGTACTTC
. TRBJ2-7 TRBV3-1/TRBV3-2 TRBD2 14 CASSQGGTSYEQYF TGTGCCAGCAGCCAAGGCGGGACTAGCTACGAGCAGTACTTC
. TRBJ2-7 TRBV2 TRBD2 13 CASSAGGPYEQYF TGTGCCAGCAGTGCGGGAGGGCCCTACGAGCAGTACTTC
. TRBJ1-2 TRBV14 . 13 CASSQMGGYGYTF TGTGCCAGCAGCCAAATGGGGGGGTATGGCTACACCTTC
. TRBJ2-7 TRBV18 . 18 CASSPEGQLWGETYEQYF TGTGCCAGCTCACCAGAGGGACAGCTCTGGGGGGAGACCTACGAGCAGTACTTC
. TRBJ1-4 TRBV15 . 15 CATSWEGTTNEKLFF TGTGCCACCAGCTGGGAGGGGACAACTAATGAAAAACTGTTTTTT
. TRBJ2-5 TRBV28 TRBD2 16 CASSLWAGSGRETQYF TGTGCCAGCAGTTTATGGGCCGGTAGCGGGAGAGAGACCCAGTACTTC
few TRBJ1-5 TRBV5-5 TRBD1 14 CASSLTGGRQPQHF TGTGCCAGCAGCTTGACAGGGGGCCGCCAGCCCCAGCATTTT
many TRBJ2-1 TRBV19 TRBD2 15 CASSMLAGGSNEQFF TGTGCCAGTAGTATGCTAGCGGGAGGTTCCAATGAGCAGTTCTTC
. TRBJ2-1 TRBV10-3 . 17 CAISETGSWSGVGEQFF TGTGCCATCAGTGAAACAGGGAGTTGGAGCGGGGTTGGGGAGCAGTTCTTC
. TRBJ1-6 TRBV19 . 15 CASSGAYLGNSPLHF TGTGCCAGTAGTGGGGCCTATCTGGGGAATTCACCCCTCCACTTT
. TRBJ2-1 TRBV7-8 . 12 CASSPLGGVKFF TGTGCCAGCAGCCCCTTAGGGGGTGTGAAGTTCTTC
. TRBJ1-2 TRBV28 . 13 CAVRFLNRYGYTF TGTGCCGTCAGGTTCTTAAACCGCTATGGCTACACCTTC
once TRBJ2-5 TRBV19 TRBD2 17 CASSIGLAGGPGETQYF TGTGCCAGTAGTATCGGACTAGCGGGAGGGCCAGGGGAGACCCAGTACTTC
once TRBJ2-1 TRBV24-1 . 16 CATSDLGRGSYNEQFF TGTGCCACCAGTGATTTAGGCAGAGGCTCCTACAATGAGCAGTTCTTC
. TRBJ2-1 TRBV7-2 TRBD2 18 CASSFLLRTSGSRDEQFF TGTGCCAGCAGCTTCCTCCTACGGACTAGCGGGAGCCGGGATGAGCAGTTCTTC
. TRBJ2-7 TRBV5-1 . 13 CASGSTGLYEQYF TGCGCCAGCGGCTCAACAGGTCTCTACGAGCAGTACTTC
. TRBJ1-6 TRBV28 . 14 CASSPGLYNSPLHF TGTGCCAGCAGTCCGGGACTCTATAATTCACCCCTCCACTTT
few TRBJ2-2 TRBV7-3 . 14 CASSPRENTGELFF TGTGCCAGCAGCCCCCGGGAAAACACCGGGGAGCTGTTTTTT
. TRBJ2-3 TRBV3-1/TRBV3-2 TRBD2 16 CASRTSGRGDRDTQYF TGTGCCAGCAGGACTAGCGGGAGGGGAGACAGAGATACGCAGTATTTT
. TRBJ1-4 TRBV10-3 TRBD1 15 CAISENGQGNEKLFF TGTGCCATCAGTGAAAATGGACAGGGCAATGAAAAACTGTTTTTT
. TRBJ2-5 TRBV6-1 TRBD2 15 CASSEGGTILETQYF TGTGCCAGCAGTGAAGGGGGGACTATCTTGGAGACCCAGTACTTC
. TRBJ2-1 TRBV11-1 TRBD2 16 CASSWDSGSSYNEQFF TGTGCCAGCAGCTGGGATAGCGGGAGCTCCTACAATGAGCAGTTCTTC
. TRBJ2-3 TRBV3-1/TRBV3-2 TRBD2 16 CASSARTSGATDTQYF TGTGCCAGCAGCGCGAGGACTAGCGGAGCCACAGATACGCAGTATTTT
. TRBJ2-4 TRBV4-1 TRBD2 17 CASSQHALAGEKNIQYF TGCGCCAGCAGCCAACACGCGCTAGCGGGTGAAAAAAACATTCAGTACTTC
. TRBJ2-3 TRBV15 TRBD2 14 CATSRLADTDTQYF TGTGCCACCAGCAGACTAGCGGACACAGATACGCAGTATTTT
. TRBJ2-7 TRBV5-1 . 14 CASSLGLASGEQYF TGCGCCAGCAGCTTGGGCCTAGCCTCTGGCGAGCAGTACTTC